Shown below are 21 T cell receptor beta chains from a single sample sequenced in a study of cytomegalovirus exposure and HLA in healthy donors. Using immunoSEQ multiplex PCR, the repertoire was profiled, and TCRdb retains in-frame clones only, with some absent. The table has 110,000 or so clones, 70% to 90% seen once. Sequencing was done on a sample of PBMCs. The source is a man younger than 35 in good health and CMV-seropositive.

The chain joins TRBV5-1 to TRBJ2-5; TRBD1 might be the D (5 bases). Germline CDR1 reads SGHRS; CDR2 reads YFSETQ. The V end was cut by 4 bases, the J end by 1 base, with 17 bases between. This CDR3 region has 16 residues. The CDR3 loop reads CASSLRQTTLQETQYF. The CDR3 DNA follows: TGCGCCAGCAGCCTCCGACAGACCACCCTCCAAGAGACCCAGTACTTC. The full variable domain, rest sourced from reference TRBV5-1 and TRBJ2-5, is KAGVTQTPRYLIKTRGQQVTLSCSPISGHRSVSWYQQTPGQGLQFLFEYFSETQRNKGNFPGRFSGRQFSNSRSEMNVSTLELGDSALYLCASSLRQTTLQETQYFGPGTRLLVL.

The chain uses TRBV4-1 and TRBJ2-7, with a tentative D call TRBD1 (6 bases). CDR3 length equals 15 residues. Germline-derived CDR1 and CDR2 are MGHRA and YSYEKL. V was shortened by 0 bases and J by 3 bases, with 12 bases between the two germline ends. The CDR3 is CASSQEGDKNYEQYF. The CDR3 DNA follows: TGCGCCAGCAGCCAAGAAGGGGACAAGAACTACGAGCAGTACTTC.

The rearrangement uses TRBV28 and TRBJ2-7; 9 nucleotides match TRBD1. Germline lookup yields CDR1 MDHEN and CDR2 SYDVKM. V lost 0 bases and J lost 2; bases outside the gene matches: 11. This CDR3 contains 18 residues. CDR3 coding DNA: TGTGCCAGCAGTTTATGGGCAACAGGGGGCTTACCAACCTACGAGCAGTACTTC. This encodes CASSLWATGGLPTYEQYF.

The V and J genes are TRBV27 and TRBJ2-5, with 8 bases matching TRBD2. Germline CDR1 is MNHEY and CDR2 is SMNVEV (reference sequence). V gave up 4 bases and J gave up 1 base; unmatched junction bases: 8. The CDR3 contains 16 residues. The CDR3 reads CASSSPPGTSQETQYF. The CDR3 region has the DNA TGTGCCAGCAGTTCCCCCCCCGGGACTAGCCAAGAGACCCAGTACTTC.

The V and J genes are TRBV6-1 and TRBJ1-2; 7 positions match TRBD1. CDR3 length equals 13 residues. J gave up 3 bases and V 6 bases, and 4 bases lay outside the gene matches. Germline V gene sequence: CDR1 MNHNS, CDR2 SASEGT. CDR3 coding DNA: TGTGCCAGCAGCCCTGACAGGGACTATGGCTACACCTTC. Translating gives CASSPDRDYGYTF.

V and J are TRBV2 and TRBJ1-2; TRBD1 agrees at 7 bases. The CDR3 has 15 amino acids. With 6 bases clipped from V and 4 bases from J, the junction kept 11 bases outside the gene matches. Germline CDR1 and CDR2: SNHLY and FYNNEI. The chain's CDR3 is CASSDSRDSLYGYTF. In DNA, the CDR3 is TGTGCCAGCAGCGACTCTCGGGACAGTCTCTATGGCTACACCTTC.

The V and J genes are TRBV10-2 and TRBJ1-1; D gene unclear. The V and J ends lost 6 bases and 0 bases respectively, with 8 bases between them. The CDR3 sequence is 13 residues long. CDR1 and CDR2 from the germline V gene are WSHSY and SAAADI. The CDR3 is CASSLTMNTEAFF. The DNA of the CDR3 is TGCGCCAGCAGCCTGACAATGAACACTGAAGCTTTCTTT.

This chain's CDR3 is CASTAGGITYEQYF. The CDR3 DNA follows: TGTGCCAGCACCGCGGGGGGGATCACCTACGAGCAGTACTTC. The chain links TRBV5-5 to TRBJ2-7; 9 nucleotides agree with TRBD2. Looked up from germline, CDR1 is SGHKS and CDR2 is YYEKEE (reference sequence). V dropped 6 bases and J dropped 2; count of bases not matched to a gene: 6. The CDR3 length is 14 residues.

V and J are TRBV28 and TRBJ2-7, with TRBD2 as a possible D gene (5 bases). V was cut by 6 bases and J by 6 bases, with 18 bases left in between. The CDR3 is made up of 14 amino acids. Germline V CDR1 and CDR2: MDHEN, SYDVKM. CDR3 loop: CASSPLDGIREQYF. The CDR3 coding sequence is TGTGCCAGCAGCCCGCTCGACGGGATTCGCGAGCAGTACTTC.

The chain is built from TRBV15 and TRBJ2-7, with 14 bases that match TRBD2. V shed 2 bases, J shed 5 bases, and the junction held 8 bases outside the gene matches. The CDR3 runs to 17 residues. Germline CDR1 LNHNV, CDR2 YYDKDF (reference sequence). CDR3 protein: CATSRRLAGGLGHEQYF. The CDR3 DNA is TGTGCCACCAGCAGAAGACTAGCGGGGGGGCTCGGCCACGAGCAGTACTTC.

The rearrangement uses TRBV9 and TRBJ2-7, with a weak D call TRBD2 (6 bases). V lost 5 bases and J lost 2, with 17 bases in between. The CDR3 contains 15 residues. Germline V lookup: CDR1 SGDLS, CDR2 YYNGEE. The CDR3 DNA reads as TGTGCCAGCAGTCTCCGACTAGGAATGGCCTACGAGCAGTACTTC. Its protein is CASSLRLGMAYEQYF.

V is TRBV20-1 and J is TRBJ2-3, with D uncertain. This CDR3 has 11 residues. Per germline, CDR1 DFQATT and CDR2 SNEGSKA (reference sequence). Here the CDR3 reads CTCESTDTQYF. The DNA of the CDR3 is TGCACCTGCGAAAGCACAGATACGCAGTATTTT.

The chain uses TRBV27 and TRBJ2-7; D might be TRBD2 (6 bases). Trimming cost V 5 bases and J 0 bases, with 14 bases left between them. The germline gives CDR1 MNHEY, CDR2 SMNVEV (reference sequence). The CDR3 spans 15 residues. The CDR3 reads CASSLSMTSSYEQYF. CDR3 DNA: TGTGCCAGCAGTCTCTCAATGACTAGCTCCTACGAGCAGTACTTC.

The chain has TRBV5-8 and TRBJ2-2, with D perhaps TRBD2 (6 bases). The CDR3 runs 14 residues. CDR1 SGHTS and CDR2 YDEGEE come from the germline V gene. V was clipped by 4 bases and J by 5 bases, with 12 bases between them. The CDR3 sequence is CASSAPGTTGELFF. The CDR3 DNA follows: TGTGCCAGCAGCGCCCCTGGGACTACCGGGGAGCTGTTTTTT.

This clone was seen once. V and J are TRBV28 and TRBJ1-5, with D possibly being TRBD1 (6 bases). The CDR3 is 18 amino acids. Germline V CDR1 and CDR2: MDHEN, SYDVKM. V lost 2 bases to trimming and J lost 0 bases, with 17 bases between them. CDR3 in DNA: TGTGCCAGCAGTTTAGAGGAACAGGGTACCTATAGCAATCAGCCCCAGCATTTT. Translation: CASSLEEQGTYSNQPQHF.

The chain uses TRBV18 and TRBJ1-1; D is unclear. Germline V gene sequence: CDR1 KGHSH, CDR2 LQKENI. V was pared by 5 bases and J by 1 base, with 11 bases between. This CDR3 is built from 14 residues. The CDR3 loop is CASSTDSRNTEAFF. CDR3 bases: TGTGCCAGCTCAACGGACTCTCGGAACACTGAAGCTTTCTTT.

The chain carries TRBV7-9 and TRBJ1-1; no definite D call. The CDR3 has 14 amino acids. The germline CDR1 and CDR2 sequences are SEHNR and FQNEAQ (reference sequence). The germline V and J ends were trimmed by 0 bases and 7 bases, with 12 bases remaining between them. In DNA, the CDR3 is TGTGCCAGCAGCTTAGCGTCCCGGAGAGTTGAAGCTTTCTTT. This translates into CASSLASRRVEAFF.

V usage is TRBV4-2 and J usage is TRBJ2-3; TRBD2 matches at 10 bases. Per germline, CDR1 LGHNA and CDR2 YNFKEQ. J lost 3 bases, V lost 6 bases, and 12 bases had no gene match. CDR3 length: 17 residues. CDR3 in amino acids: CASRGTSERGATDTQYF. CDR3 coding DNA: TGTGCCAGCAGGGGGACTAGCGAGAGAGGCGCGACAGATACGCAGTATTTT.

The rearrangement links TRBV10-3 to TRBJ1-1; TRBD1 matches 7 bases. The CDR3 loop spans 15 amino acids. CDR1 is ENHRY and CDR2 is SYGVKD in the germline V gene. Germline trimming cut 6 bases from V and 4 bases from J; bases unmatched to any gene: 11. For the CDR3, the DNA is TGTGCCATCAGAGCCTCGACAGGGACTGGCACTGAAGCTTTCTTT. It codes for CAIRASTGTGTEAFF.

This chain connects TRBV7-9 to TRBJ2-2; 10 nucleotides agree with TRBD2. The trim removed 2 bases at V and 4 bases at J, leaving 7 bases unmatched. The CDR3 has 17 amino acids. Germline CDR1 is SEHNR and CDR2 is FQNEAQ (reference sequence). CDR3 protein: CASSLPPSGGPTGELFF. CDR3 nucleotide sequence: TGTGCCAGCAGCTTACCCCCTAGCGGGGGCCCCACCGGGGAGCTGTTTTTT.

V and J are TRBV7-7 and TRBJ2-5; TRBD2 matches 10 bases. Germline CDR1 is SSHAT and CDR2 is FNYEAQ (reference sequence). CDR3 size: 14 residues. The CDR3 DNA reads TGTGCTAGCGGAGGTAGCGGGGGGAAAGAGACCCAGTACTTC. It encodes CASGGSGGKETQYF.